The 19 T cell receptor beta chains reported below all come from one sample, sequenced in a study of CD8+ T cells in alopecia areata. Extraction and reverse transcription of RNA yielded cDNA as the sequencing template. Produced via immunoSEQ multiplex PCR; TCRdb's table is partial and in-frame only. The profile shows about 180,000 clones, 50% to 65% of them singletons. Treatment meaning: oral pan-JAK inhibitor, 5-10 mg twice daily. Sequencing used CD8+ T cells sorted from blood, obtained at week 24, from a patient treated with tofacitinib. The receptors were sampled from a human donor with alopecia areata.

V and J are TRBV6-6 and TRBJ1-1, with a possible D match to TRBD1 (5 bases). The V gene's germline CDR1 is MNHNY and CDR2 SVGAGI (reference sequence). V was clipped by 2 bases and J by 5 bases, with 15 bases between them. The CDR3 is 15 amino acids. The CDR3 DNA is TGTGCCAGCAGTTACCTCGAGGGGAGTATGACTGAAGCTTTCTTT. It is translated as CASSYLEGSMTEAFF.

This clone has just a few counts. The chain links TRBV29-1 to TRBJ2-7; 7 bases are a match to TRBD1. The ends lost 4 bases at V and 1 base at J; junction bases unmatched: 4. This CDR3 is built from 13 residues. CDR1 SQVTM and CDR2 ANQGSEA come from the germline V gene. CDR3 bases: TGCAGCGTTGCCCAGGGGGAATCCTACGAGCAGTACTTC. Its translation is CSVAQGESYEQYF.

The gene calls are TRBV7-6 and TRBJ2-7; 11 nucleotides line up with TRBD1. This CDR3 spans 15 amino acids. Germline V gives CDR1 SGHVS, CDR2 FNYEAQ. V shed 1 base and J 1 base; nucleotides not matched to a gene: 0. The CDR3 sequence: CASSLGDRGSYEQYF. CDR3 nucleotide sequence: TGTGCCAGCAGCTTAGGGGACAGGGGGTCCTACGAGCAGTACTTC.

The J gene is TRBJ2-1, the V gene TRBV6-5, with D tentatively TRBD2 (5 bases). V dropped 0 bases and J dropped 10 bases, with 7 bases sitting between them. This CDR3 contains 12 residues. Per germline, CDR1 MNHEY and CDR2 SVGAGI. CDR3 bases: TGTGCCAGCAGTTACTCAGGAGGCGAGCAGTTCTTC. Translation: CASSYSGGEQFF.

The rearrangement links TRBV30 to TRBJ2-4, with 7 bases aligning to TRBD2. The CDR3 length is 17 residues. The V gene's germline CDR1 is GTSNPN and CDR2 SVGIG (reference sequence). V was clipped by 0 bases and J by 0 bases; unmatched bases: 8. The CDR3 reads CAWSVLGREGAKNIQYF. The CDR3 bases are TGTGCCTGGAGTGTTCTAGGCAGGGAGGGAGCCAAAAACATTCAGTACTTC.

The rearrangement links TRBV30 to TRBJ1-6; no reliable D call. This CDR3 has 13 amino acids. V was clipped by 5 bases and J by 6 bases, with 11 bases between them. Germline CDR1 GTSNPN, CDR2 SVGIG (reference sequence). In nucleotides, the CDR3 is TGTGCCTGGGAATCCGTAATTAATTCACCCCTCCACTTT. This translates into CAWESVINSPLHF.

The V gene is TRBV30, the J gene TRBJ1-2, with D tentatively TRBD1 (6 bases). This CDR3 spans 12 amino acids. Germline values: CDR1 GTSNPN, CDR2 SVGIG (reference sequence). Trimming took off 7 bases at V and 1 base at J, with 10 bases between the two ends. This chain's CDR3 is CAFSDSNYGYTF. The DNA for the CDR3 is TGTGCCTTCTCGGACAGTAACTATGGCTACACCTTC. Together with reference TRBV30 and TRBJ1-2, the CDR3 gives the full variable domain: SQTIHQWPATLVQPVGSPLSLECTVEGTSNPNLYWYRQAAGRGLQLLFYSVGIGQISSEVPQNLSASRPQDRQFILSSKKLLLSDSGFYLCAFSDSNYGYTFGSGTRLTVV.

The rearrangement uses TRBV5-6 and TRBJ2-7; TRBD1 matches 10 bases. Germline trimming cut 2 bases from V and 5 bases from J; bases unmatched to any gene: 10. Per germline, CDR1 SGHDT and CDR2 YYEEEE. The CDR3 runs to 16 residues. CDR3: CASSFPPGQGLNEQYF. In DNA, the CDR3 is TGTGCCAGCAGCTTTCCCCCGGGACAGGGGTTAAACGAGCAGTACTTC.

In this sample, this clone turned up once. DNA of the CDR3: TGTGCCAGCAGTCCGGGGGGGGCGTGGAACACTGAAGCTTTCTTT. Protein sequence: CASSPGGAWNTEAFF. The V and J genes are TRBV27 and TRBJ1-1, with a weak D call TRBD1 (6 bases). V gave up 5 bases and J gave up 1 base, with 14 bases separating them. From germline, CDR1 is MNHEY and CDR2 SMNVEV (reference sequence). CDR3 length: 15 residues.

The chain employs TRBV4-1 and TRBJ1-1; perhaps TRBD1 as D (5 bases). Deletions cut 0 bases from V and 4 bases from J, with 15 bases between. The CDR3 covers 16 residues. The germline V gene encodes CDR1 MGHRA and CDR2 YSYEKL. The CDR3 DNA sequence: TGCGCCAGCAGCCAAGATCGGGGGTCGGCGAGCACTGAAGCTTTCTTT. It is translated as CASSQDRGSASTEAFF.

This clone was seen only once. CDR3 nucleotides: TGTGCCAGCAGCTTAGCGGGACAAGAGTACTTC. This encodes CASSLAGQEYF. The chain joins TRBV7-9 to TRBJ2-7; TRBD1 might be the D (6 bases). Looked up from germline, CDR1 is SEHNR and CDR2 is FQNEAQ (reference sequence). The CDR3 runs to 11 residues. With 0 bases removed from V and 11 bases from J, the gap between germline ends came to 8 bases.

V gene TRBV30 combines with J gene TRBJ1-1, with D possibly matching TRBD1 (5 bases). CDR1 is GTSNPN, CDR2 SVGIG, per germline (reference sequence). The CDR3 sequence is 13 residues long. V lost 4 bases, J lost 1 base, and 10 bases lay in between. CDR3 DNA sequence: TGTGCCTGGACCGCCACAGGGAACACTGAAGCTTTCTTT. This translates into CAWTATGNTEAFF. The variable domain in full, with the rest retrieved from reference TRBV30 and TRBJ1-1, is SQTIHQWPATLVQPVGSPLSLECTVEGTSNPNLYWYRQAAGRGLQLLFYSVGIGQISSEVPQNLSASRPQDRQFILSSKKLLLSDSGFYLCAWTATGNTEAFFGQGTRLTVV.

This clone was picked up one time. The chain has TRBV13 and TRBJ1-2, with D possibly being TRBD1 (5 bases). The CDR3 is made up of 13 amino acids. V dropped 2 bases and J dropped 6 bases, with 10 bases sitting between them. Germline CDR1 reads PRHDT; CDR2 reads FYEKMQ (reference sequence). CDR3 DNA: TGTGCCAGCAGCTTAAGGCGGGGACATGGCTACACCTTC. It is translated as CASSLRRGHGYTF.

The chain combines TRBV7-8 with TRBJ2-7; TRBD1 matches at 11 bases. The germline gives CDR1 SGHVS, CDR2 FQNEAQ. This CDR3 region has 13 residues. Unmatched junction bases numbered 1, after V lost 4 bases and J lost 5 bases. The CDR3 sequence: CASSWTGGDEQYF. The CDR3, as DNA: TGTGCCAGCAGCTGGACAGGGGGCGACGAGCAGTACTTC.

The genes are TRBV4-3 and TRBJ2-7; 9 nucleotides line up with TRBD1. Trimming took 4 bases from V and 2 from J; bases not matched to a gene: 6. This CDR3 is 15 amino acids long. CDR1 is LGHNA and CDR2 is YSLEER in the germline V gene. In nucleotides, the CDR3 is TGCGCCAGCAGCCCTTGGGACAGGGAAGCCTACGAGCAGTACTTC. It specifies CASSPWDREAYEQYF.

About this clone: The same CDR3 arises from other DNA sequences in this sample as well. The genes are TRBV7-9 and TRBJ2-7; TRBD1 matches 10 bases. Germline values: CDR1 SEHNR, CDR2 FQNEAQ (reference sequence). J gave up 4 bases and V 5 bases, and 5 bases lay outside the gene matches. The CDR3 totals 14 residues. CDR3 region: CASSPRDRGYEQYF. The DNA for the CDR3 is TGTGCCAGCAGCCCCCGGGACAGGGGTTACGAGCAGTACTTC.

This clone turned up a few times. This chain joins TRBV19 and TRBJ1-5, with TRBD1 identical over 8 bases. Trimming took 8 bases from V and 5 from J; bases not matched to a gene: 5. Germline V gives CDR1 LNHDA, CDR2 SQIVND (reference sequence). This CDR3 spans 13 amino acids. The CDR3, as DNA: TGTGCCAGTGAGGACAGGGTCGATCAGCCCCAGCATTTT. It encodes CASEDRVDQPQHF. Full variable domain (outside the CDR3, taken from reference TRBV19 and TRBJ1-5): DGGITQSPKYLFRKEGQNVTLSCEQNLNHDAMYWYRQDPGQGLRLIYYSQIVNDFQKGDIAEGYSVSREKKESFPLTVTSAQKNPTAFYLCASEDRVDQPQHFGDGTRLSIL.

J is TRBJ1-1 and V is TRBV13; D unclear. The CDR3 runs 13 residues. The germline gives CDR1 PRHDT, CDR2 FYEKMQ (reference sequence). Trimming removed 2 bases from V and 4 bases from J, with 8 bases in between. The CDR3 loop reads CASSLKDGTEAFF. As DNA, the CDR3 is TGTGCCAGCAGCTTAAAGGACGGCACTGAAGCTTTCTTT.

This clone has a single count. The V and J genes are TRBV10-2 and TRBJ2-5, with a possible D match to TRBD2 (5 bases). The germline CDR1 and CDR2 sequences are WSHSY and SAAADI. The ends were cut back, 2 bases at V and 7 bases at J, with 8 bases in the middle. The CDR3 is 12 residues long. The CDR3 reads CASSEGGGTQYF. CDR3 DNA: TGCGCCAGCAGTGAGGGAGGAGGGACCCAGTACTTC.